The sequence of this TCR beta chain was determined in a study of T cell responses to AZD1222 COVID-19 vaccine. Broader study findings: Spike was spanned by vaccine-associated CD4 TCRs, with dominance at 160-218 and 743-854. Variant regions that are unmutated are reportedly the target of nearly half of spike-specific TCRs. A rise in Spike-specific TCR breadth and depth followed two AZD1222 doses. Clonal diversity was possibly underestimated, and the donors were mostly white British, with more females.

Trimming shortened V by 6 bases and J by 0 bases, and 15 bases separated the two germline ends. This CDR3 is built from 16 residues. Per the germline V gene, CDR1 is MNHNY and CDR2 is SVGAGI (reference sequence). Notes on this clone: The target antigen is unknown.

Data came from immunoSEQ multiplex PCR; TCRdb stores just in-frame clones and leaves some out. This table holds over 110,000 clones, roughly 90% found once. This specimen consisted of peripheral blood, obtained on day 0 of AZD1222 vaccination. The clonotype originates from an adult in good health. The gene calls are TRBV6-6 and TRBJ1-3, with D hard to call. CDR3 amino acids: CASSRIGVSSGNTIYF. The CDR3 DNA reads as TGTGCCAGCAGCCGCATTGGAGTGAGCTCTGGAAACACCATATATTTT.